This T cell receptor (beta chain) was obtained from a study of blood T cells in healthy people across ages. Primed by a sample-barcoded 5' primer and a J-beta primer mix, a second PCR proceeded for roughly 7 to 12 cycles. TCRdb processed the 5' RACE reads anew with MiXCR; each CDR3 protein has one entry. The sample records approximately 800,000 distinct CDR3 sequences, around 36% being singletons. The receptor comes from a man younger than 30 in good health. Material: blood.

The CDR3 coding sequence is TGTGCCAGCAGTGTGTGGGAGGGCCGCGAGCAGTTCTTC. This sequence encodes CASSVWEGREQFF. V is TRBV27 and J is TRBJ2-1, with TRBD2 identical over 7 bases. V was clipped by 5 bases and J by 10 bases; unmatched bases: 8. The germline CDR1 and CDR2 sequences are MNHEY and SMNVEV (reference sequence). The CDR3 contains 13 residues.